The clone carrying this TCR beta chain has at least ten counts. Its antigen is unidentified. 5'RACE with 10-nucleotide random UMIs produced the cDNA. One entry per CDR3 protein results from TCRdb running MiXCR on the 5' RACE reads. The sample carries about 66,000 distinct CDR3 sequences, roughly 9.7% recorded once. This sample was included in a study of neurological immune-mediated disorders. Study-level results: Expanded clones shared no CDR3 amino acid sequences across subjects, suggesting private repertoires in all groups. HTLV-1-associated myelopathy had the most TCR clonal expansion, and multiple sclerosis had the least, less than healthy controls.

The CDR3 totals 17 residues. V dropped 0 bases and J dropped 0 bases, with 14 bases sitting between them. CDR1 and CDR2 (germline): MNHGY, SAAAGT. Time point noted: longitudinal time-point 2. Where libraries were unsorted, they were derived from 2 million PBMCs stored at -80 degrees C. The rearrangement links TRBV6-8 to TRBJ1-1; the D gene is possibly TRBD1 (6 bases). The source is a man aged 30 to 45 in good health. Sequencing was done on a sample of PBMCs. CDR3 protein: CASSYSGRQELNTEAFF. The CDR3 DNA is TGTGCCAGCAGTTACTCGGGAAGACAGGAGCTGAACACTGAAGCTTTCTTT.